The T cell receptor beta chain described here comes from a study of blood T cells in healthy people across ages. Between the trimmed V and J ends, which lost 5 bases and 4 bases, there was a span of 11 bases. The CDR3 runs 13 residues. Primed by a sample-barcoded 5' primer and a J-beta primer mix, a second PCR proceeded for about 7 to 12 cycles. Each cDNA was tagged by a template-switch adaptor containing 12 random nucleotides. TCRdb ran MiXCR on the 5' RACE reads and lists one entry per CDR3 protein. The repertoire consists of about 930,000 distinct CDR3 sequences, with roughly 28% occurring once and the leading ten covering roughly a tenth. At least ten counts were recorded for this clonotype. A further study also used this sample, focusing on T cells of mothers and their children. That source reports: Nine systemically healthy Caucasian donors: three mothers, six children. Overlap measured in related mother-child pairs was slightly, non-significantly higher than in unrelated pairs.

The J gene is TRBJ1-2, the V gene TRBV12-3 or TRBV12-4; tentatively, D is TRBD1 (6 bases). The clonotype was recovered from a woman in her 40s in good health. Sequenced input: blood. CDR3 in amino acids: CASSPGGLYGYTF. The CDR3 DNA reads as TGTGCCAGCAGTCCCGGGGGGCTCTATGGCTACACCTTC.